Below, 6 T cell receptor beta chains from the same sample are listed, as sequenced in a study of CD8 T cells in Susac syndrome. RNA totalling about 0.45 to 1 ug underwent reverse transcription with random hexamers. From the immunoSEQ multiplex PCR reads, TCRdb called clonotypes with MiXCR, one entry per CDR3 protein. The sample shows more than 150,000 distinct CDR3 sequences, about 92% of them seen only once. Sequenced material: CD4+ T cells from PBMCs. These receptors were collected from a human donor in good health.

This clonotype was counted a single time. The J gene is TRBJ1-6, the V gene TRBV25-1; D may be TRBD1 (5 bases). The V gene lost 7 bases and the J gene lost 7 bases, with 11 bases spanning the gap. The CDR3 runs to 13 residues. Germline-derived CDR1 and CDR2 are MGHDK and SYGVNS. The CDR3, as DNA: TGTGCCAGCACCGGGACGGGAAATTCACCCCTCCACTTT. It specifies CASTGTGNSPLHF.

In DNA form, the CDR3 reads TGTGCCAGCAGTGAATTGGGGCTCGACACCGGGGAGCTGTTTTTT. It encodes CASSELGLDTGELFF. The chain recombines TRBV2 with TRBJ2-2; tentatively, D is TRBD1 (5 bases). Germline V CDR1 and CDR2: SNHLY, FYNNEI. The ends were cut back, 2 bases at V and 3 bases at J, with 10 bases in the middle. This CDR3 spans 15 amino acids.

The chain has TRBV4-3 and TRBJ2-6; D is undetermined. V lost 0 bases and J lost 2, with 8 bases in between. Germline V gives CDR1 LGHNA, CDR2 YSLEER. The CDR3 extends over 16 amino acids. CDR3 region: CASSQDEGTGANVLTF. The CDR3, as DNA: TGCGCCAGCAGCCAAGATGAAGGAACTGGGGCCAACGTCCTGACTTTC.

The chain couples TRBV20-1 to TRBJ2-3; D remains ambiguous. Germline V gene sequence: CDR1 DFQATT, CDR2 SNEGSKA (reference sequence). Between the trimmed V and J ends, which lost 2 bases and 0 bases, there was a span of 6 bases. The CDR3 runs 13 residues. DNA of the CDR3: TGCAGTGCTAGATTGGCTAGCACAGATACGCAGTATTTT. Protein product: CSARLASTDTQYF.

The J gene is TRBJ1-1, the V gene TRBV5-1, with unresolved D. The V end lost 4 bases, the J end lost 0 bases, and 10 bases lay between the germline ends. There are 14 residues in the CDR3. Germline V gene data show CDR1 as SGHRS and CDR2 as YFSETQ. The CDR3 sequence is CASSTLGVNTEAFF. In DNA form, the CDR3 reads TGCGCCAGCAGCACATTAGGAGTGAACACTGAAGCTTTCTTT.

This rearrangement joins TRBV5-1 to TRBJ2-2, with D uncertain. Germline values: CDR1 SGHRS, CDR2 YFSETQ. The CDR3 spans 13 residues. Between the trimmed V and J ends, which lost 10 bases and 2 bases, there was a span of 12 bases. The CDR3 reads CAGKDANTGELFF. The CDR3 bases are TGCGCCGGGAAGGACGCAAACACCGGGGAGCTGTTTTTT.